This entry lists 24 T cell receptor beta chains sequenced from one sample in a study of T cell repertoires in cytomegalovirus infection. Each CDR3 protein gets one entry after TCRdb re-called the reads with MiXCR. The sample carries hundreds of thousands of distinct CDR3 sequences, approximately 24% recorded once. The specimen was CD8+ T cells from PBMCs. These receptors originate from a human donor in good health (CMV status not recorded). Some clones in this sample may be carry-over from other donors' samples.

This chain uses TRBV28 with TRBJ1-5, with unresolved D. This CDR3 spans 12 amino acids. CDR1 and CDR2 (germline): MDHEN, SYDVKM. Trimming took off 3 bases at V and 9 bases at J, with 9 bases between the two ends. This chain's CDR3 is CASSLGRGPQHF. In DNA form, the CDR3 reads TGTGCCAGCAGTTTGGGCCGGGGGCCCCAGCATTTT.

This clonotype was seen a handful of times. This rearrangement joins TRBV7-9 to TRBJ1-2, with 12 positions matching TRBD1. The CDR3 loop spans 17 amino acids. V lost 5 bases, J lost 4 bases, and 11 bases stayed unmatched. In germline, CDR1 is SEHNR, CDR2 FQNEAQ (reference sequence). The CDR3 region has the DNA TGTGCCAGCAGCGACGGGACAGGGGGCGCGGGGGCCTATGGCTACACCTTC. This sequence encodes CASSDGTGGAGAYGYTF.

DNA of the CDR3: TGCAGTGCTAGAGATTCCGGTGTACTAGCGTCGATCCTAAATACAGATACGCAGTATTTT. Its translation: CSARDSGVLASILNTDTQYF. The chain combines TRBV20-1 with TRBJ2-3; 7 bases match TRBD2. Trimming cost V 0 bases and J 3 bases; bases outside gene matches: 21. There are 20 residues in the CDR3. CDR1 is DFQATT and CDR2 is SNEGSKA in the germline V gene (reference sequence).

This clonotype occurred many times. The chain carries TRBV7-2 and TRBJ2-7, with D tentatively TRBD1 (6 bases). Per the germline V gene, CDR1 is SGHTA and CDR2 is FQGNSA. The CDR3 covers 15 residues. V lost 5 bases to trimming and J lost 2 bases, with 16 bases between them. In DNA, the CDR3 is TGTGCCAGCAGCCCCCCCCAGGACAGAACCTACGAGCAGTACTTC. Amino acid sequence: CASSPPQDRTYEQYF.

This clonotype was observed a few times. The genes are TRBV12-3 or TRBV12-4 and TRBJ1-5; tentatively, D is TRBD1 (6 bases). The V and J ends lost 2 bases and 7 bases respectively, with 15 bases between them. The CDR3 contains 15 residues. The CDR3 coding sequence is TGTGCCAGCAGTTTATGGGAGGGGGGGGACCAGCCCCAGCATTTT. It is translated as CASSLWEGGDQPQHF.

This clonotype was found a few times. The chain has TRBV20-1 and TRBJ1-1; possibly TRBD1 for D (6 bases). Germline V lookup: CDR1 DFQATT, CDR2 SNEGSKA (reference sequence). Deletions cut 6 bases from V and 1 base from J, with 15 bases between. The CDR3 extends over 14 amino acids. CDR3 sequence: CSAHPGGRNTEAFF. The CDR3 region has the DNA TGCAGTGCCCACCCGGGGGGGCGGAACACTGAAGCTTTCTTT.

This clonotype has a count of ten or more. This rearrangement joins TRBV10-3 to TRBJ1-1, with D maybe TRBD1 (6 bases). This CDR3 has 17 residues. Per the germline V gene, CDR1 is ENHRY and CDR2 is SYGVKD. The V gene lost 4 bases and the J gene lost 1 base, with 19 bases spanning the gap. The CDR3 sequence: CAISGPKLDRTNTEAFF. DNA of the CDR3: TGTGCCATCAGTGGGCCCAAACTTGACAGGACGAACACTGAAGCTTTCTTT.

This clonotype was recorded at least ten times. CDR3 residues: CASSNRDIYNEQFF. In DNA, the CDR3 is TGTGCCAGCAGCAACAGGGATATCTACAATGAGCAGTTCTTC. The genes are TRBV28 and TRBJ2-1; the D gene is possibly TRBD1 (6 bases). The CDR3 is 14 residues long. Germline CDR1 is MDHEN and CDR2 is SYDVKM. V dropped 6 bases and J dropped 3 bases, with 12 bases sitting between them.

This clonotype was seen only a few times. V is TRBV29-1 and J is TRBJ2-7; TRBD1 is a possible D gene (5 bases). Trimming pared 3 bases from V and 0 bases from J, leaving 9 bases between. The CDR3 contains 13 residues. CDR1 and CDR2 (germline): SQVTM, ANQGSEA. CDR3 nucleotides: TGCAGCGTTGATGACCAGGGCTCCTACGAGCAGTACTTC. This gives the protein CSVDDQGSYEQYF.

On this clonotype itself: One end of the junction fails to match germline, which may point to a read error. The CDR3 is CASSHPGTGGTAFF. CDR3 nucleotide sequence: TGTGCCAGCAGCCATCCCGGGACAGGGGGCACAGCTTTCTTT. The genes are TRBV4-1 and TRBJ1-1; 12 positions match TRBD1. The CDR3 spans 14 residues. Germline CDR1 MGHRA, CDR2 YSYEKL.

The chain uses TRBV7-8 and TRBJ2-2; TRBD2 agrees at 7 bases. Germline CDR1 SGHVS, CDR2 FQNEAQ. The CDR3 loop spans 15 amino acids. Germline trimming cut 4 bases from V and 4 bases from J; bases unmatched to any gene: 6. In DNA form, the CDR3 reads TGTGCCAGCAGCTCCGTGGGGGAGGGCACCGGGGAGCTGTTTTTT. It yields the protein CASSSVGEGTGELFF.

This clonotype was recorded a few times. This rearrangement joins TRBV29-1 to TRBJ1-4; TRBD1 aligns across 8 bases. Germline V gene data show CDR1 as SQVTM and CDR2 as ANQGSEA. J was trimmed by 4 bases and V by 7 bases; bases with no gene match: 2. This CDR3 comprises 12 residues. Here the CDR3 reads CSAGQVNEKLFF. CDR3 sequence (DNA): TGCAGCGCGGGACAGGTTAATGAAAAACTGTTTTTT.

This clonotype occurred a few times. V usage is TRBV27 and J usage is TRBJ1-1; the D is unclear. Germline CDR1 reads MNHEY; CDR2 reads SMNVEV (reference sequence). The CDR3 spans 11 residues. The V end lost 8 bases, the J end lost 5 bases, and 9 bases lay between the germline ends. CDR3 sequence reads: CASGIGTEAFF. CDR3 nucleotides: TGTGCCAGCGGCATCGGGACTGAAGCTTTCTTT.

The V call is TRBV27, the J call TRBJ1-2; 7 nucleotides line up with TRBD1. Germline V gene data show CDR1 as MNHEY and CDR2 as SMNVEV (reference sequence). This CDR3 region has 15 residues. V trimming: 1 base; J trimming: 4 bases; junction bases outside the gene matches: 6. CDR3 nucleotides: TGTGCCAGCAGTTTATTTACGGGACAGAGCTATGGCTACACCTTC. Protein sequence: CASSLFTGQSYGYTF.

A few counts support this clonotype. V usage is TRBV2 and J usage is TRBJ2-7; 8 bases align to TRBD1. V shed 10 bases and J 0 bases; nucleotides not matched to a gene: 8. Germline CDR1 SNHLY, CDR2 FYNNEI. The CDR3 length is 14 residues. The CDR3 here is CAIHFGTGSYEQYF. CDR3 in DNA: TGTGCCATCCACTTCGGGACAGGCTCCTACGAGCAGTACTTC.

Concerning this clonotype: A read error may be the cause here, since a much bigger clone is one base away. The chain carries TRBV7-2 and TRBJ2-1, with D possibly being TRBD2 (6 bases). This CDR3 region has 14 residues. In germline, CDR1 is SGHTA, CDR2 FQGNSA. The CDR3 sequence is CASSLEGLRNEQLF. The CDR3 region has the DNA TGTGCCAGCAGCTTAGAGGGACTCCGTAATGAGCAGTTGTTC.

To note about this clonotype: An end of the junction differs from the germline gene, which may be a read error. The V gene is TRBV4-1, the J gene TRBJ1-5, with TRBD1 matching over 7 bases. CDR1 MGHRA and CDR2 YSYEKL come from the germline V gene. The CDR3 sequence is 18 residues long. The CDR3 loop is CASSLRTGADYSNQPQHF. CDR3 sequence (DNA): TGTGCCAGCAGCCTACGTACAGGGGCCGACTATAGCAATCAGCCCCAGCATTTT.

This clonotype was recorded at least ten times. The J gene is TRBJ2-1, the V gene TRBV28; 8 bases align to TRBD1. Germline values: CDR1 MDHEN, CDR2 SYDVKM. The CDR3 consists of 17 residues. V shed 5 bases and J 4 bases; nucleotides not matched to a gene: 13. For the CDR3, the DNA is TGTGCCAGCAGTAGCCATCGGACAGGGCCCTTATACAATGAGCAGTTCTTC. It codes for CASSSHRTGPLYNEQFF. The full variable domain, its missing parts supplied by reference TRBV28 and TRBJ2-1, is DVKVTQSSRYLVKRTGEKVFLECVQDMDHENMFWYRQDPGLGLRLIYFSYDVKMKEKGDIPEGYSVSREKKERFSLILESASTNQTSMYLCASSSHRTGPLYNEQFFGPGTRLTVL.

This clonotype was recorded at least ten times. The rearrangement links TRBV7-6 to TRBJ2-3; TRBD1 might be the D (6 bases). Trimming stripped 5 bases from V and 2 bases from J, with 17 bases between. Germline V gives CDR1 SGHVS, CDR2 FNYEAQ. The CDR3 spans 16 residues. CDR3: CASSLFEGVSTDTQYF. The CDR3 coding sequence is TGTGCCAGCAGCCTCTTTGAGGGGGTTTCCACAGATACGCAGTATTTT.

The chain has TRBV29-1 and TRBJ2-1; D call uncertain. The V gene's germline CDR1 is SQVTM and CDR2 ANQGSEA. This CDR3 spans 14 amino acids. V lost 0 bases to trimming and J lost 5 bases, with 11 bases between them. For the CDR3, the DNA is TGCAGCGTTGAAGAGGGTTCCCTAAACAATGAGCAGTTCTTC. Its protein is CSVEEGSLNNEQFF.

This clonotype was picked up a small number of times. This chain connects TRBV27 to TRBJ2-4; maybe TRBD2 (6 bases). V lost 3 bases to trimming and J lost 1 base, with 13 bases between them. Germline CDR1 reads MNHEY; CDR2 reads SMNVEV (reference sequence). The CDR3 is 16 residues long. The CDR3 region has the DNA TGTGCCAGCAGTTTCTTGCCGGGAGTTGCCAAAAACATTCAGTACTTC. It codes for CASSFLPGVAKNIQYF.

The chain couples TRBV25-1 to TRBJ1-4; D call uncertain. Trimming removed 10 bases at V and 8 bases at J, with 14 bases between. Germline V gene sequence: CDR1 MGHDK, CDR2 SYGVNS. CDR3 length equals 12 residues. CDR3 nucleotides: TGTGCCACCGAGGGCATTTGGGAAAAACTGTTTTTT. Translated, it gives CATEGIWEKLFF.

In its sample, this clonotype was seen once. The V gene is TRBV6-2 or TRBV6-3, the J gene TRBJ2-7; 10 positions match TRBD1. This CDR3 is 18 amino acids long. The V gene end was trimmed by 0 bases and the J gene end by 0 bases; junction bases not matched to a gene: 8. Germline V gene sequence: CDR1 MNHEY, CDR2 SVGEGT. The CDR3: CASSYSGTGARGSYEQYV. CDR3 nucleotides: TGTGCCAGCAGTTACTCAGGGACAGGGGCGAGGGGCTCCTACGAGCAGTACGTC.

This clonotype was detected many times. The chain carries TRBV7-6 and TRBJ1-4; D is unclear. Looked up from germline, CDR1 is SGHVS and CDR2 is FNYEAQ. The CDR3 consists of 16 residues. V lost 5 bases and J 0 bases, leaving 13 bases between the germline ends. CDR3 DNA sequence: TGTGCCAGCAGCCCACGAGTGTATTCAACTAATGAAAAACTGTTTTTT. It encodes CASSPRVYSTNEKLFF.